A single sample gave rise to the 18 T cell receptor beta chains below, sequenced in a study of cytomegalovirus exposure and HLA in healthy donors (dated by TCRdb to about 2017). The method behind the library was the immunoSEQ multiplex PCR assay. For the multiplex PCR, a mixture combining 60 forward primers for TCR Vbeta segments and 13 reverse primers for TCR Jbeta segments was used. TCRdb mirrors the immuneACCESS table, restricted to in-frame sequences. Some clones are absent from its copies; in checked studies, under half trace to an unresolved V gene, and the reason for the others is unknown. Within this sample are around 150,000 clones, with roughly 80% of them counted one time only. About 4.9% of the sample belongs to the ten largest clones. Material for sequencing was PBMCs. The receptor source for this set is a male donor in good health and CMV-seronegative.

The CDR3 loop reads CASSLGGTGGSYGYTF. In nucleotides, the CDR3 is TGTGCCAGCAGTTTAGGCGGGACAGGGGGTAGCTATGGCTACACCTTC. V is TRBV28 and J is TRBJ1-2; 11 bases map to TRBD1. CDR3 length: 16 residues. Germline assignment: CDR1 MDHEN and CDR2 SYDVKM. The V segment lost 2 bases and the J segment 4 bases; nucleotides outside the gene matches: 6.

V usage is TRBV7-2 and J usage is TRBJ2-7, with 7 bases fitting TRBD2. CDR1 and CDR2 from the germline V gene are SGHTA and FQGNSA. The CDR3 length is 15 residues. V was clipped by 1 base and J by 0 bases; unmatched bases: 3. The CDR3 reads CASSLGRDYSYEQYF. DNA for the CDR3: TGTGCCAGCAGCTTAGGCAGGGACTACTCCTACGAGCAGTACTTC.

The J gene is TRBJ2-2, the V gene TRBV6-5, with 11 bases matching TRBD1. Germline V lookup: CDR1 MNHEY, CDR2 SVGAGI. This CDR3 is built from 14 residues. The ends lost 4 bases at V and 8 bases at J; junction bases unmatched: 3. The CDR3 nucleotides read TGTGCCAGCAGTTTAGGACAGGGGGCAGGGGAGCTGTTTTTT. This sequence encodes CASSLGQGAGELFF.

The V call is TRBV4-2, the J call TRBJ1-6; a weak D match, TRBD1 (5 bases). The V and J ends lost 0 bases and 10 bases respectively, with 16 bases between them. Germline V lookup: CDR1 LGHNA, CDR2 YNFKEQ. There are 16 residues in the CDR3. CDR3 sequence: CASSQETGGVGSPLHF. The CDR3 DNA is TGTGCCAGCAGCCAAGAAACTGGGGGGGTAGGGTCACCCCTCCACTTT.

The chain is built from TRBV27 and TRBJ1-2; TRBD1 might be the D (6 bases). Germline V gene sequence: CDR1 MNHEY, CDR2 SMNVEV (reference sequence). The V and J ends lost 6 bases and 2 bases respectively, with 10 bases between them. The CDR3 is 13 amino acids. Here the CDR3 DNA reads TGTGCCAGCAGCCTCGGGACAAACTATGGCTACACCTTC. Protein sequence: CASSLGTNYGYTF.

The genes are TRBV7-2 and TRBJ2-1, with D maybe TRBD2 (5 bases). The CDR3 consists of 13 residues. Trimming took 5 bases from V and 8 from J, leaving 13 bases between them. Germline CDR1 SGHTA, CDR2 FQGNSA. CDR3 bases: TGTGCCAGCAGCCCGGAGAGGGTCCATGAGCAGTTCTTC. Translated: CASSPERVHEQFF.

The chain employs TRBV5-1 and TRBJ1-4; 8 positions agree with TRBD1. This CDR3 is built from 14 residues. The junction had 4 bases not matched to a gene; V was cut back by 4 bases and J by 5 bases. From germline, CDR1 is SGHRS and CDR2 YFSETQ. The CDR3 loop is CASSAGQANEKLFF. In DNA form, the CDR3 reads TGCGCCAGCAGCGCGGGACAGGCAAATGAAAAACTGTTTTTT.

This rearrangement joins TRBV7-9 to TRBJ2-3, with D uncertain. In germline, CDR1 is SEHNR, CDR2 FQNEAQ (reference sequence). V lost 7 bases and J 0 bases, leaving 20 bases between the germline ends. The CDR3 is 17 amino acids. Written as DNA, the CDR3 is TGTGCCAGCATTCCACTAACCCGGCCATCTAGCACAGATACGCAGTATTTT. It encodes CASIPLTRPSSTDTQYF.

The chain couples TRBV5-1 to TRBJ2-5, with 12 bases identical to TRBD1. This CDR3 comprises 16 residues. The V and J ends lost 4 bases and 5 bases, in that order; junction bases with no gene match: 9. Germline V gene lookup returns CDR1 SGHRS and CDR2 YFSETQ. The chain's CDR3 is CASSQSGTGGWETQYF. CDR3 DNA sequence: TGCGCCAGCAGCCAATCCGGGACAGGGGGCTGGGAGACCCAGTACTTC.

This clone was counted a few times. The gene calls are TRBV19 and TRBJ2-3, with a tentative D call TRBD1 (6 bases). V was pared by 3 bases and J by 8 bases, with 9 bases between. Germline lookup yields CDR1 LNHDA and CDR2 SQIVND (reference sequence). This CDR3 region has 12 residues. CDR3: CASSMDSLTQYF. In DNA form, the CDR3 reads TGTGCCAGTAGTATGGACAGCCTTACGCAGTATTTT.

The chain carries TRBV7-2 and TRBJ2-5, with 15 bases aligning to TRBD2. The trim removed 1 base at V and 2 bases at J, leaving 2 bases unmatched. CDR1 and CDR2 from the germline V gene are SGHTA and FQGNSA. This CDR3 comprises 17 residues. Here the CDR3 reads CASSLVGLAGGQETQYF. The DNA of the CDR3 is TGTGCCAGCAGCTTAGTAGGACTAGCGGGAGGGCAAGAGACCCAGTACTTC. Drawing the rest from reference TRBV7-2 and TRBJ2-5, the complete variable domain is GAGVSQSPSNKVTEKGKDVELRCDPISGHTALYWYRQSLGQGLEFLIYFQGNSAPDKSGLPSDRFSAERTGGSVSTLTIQRTQQEDSAVYLCASSLVGLAGGQETQYFGPGTRLLVL.

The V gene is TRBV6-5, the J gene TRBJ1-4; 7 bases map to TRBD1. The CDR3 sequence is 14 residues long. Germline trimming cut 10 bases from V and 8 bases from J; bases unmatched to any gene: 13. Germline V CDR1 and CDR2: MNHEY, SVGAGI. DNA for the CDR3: TGTGCCACCTCCCGCCGGGACAGATGGGAAAAACTGTTTTTT. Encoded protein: CATSRRDRWEKLFF.

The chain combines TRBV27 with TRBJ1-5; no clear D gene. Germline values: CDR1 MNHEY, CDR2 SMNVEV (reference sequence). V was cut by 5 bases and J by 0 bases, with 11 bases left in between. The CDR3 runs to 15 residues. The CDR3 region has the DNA TGTGCCAGCAGTACCCACGGGTATAGCAATCAGCCCCAGCATTTT. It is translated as CASSTHGYSNQPQHF.

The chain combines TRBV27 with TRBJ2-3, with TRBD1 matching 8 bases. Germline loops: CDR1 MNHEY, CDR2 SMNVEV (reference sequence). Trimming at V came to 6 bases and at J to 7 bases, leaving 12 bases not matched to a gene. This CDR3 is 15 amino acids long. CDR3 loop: CASSLTGGSKYTQYF. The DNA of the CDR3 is TGTGCCAGCAGCCTCACAGGGGGGAGCAAATATACGCAGTATTTT.

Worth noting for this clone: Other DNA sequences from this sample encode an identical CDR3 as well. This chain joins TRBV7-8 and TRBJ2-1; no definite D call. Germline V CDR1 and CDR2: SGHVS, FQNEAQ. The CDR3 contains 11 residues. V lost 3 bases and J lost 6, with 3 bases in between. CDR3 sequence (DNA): TGTGCCAGCAGCTTCCTCAATGAGCAGTTCTTC. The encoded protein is CASSFLNEQFF. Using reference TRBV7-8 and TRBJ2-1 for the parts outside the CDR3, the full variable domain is GAGVSQSPRYKVAKRGQDVALRCDPISGHVSLFWYQQALGQGPEFLTYFQNEAQLDKSGLPSDRFFAERPEGSVSTLKIQRTQQEDSAVYLCASSFLNEQFFGPGTRLTVL.

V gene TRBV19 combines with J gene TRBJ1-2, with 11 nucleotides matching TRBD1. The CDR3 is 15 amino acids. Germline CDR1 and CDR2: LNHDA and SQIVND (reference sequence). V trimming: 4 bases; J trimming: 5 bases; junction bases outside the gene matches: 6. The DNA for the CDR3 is TGTGCCAGTAGTACGGGACAGGGGGAAGGTTATGGCTACACCTTC. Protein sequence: CASSTGQGEGYGYTF.

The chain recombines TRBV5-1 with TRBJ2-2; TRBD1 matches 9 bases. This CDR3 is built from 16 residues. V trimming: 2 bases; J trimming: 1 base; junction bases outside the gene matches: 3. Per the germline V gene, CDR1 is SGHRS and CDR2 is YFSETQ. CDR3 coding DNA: TGCGCCAGCAGCTTACAGGGGGCAGGGAACACCGGGGAGCTGTTTTTT. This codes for CASSLQGAGNTGELFF.

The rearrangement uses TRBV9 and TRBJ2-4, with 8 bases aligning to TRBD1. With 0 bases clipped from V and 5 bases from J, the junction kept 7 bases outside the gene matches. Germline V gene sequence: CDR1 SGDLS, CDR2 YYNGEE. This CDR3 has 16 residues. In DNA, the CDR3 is TGTGCCAGCAGCGTAGGGGGCAGGGGGCCCGAAAACATTCAGTACTTC. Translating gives CASSVGGRGPENIQYF.